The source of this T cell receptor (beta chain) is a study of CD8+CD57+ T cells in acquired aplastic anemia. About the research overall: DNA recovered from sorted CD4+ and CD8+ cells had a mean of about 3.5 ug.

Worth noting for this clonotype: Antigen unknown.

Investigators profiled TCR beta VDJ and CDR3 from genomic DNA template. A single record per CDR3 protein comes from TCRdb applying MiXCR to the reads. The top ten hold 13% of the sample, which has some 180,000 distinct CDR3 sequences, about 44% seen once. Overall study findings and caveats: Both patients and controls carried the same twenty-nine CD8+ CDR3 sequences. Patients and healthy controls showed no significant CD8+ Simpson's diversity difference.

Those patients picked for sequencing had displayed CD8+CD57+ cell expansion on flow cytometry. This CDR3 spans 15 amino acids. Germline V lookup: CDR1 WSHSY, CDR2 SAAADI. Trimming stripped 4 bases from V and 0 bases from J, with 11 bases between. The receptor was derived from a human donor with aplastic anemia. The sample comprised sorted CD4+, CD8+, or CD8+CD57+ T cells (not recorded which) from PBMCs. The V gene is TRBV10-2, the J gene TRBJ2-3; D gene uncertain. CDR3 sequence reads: CASSAGTFSTDTQYF. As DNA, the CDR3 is TGCGCCAGCAGTGCGGGTACCTTTAGCACAGATACGCAGTATTTT.